This TCR beta chain was captured in a study of T-cell memory formation after mild COVID-19. Regarding the study as a whole: The study detected some responding clones in pre-infection memory, suggesting cross-reactive memory joined.

Turning to this clonotype: Its specificity is not known.

Researchers used 5'RACE with constant-segment primers to make TCR alpha and TCR beta cDNA libraries that carry sample barcodes and UMIs. TCRdb reanalysed the 5' RACE reads using MiXCR and keeps one entry per CDR3 protein. The sample includes 150,000 to 200,000 distinct CDR3 sequences, 31% of them seen just once. The CDR3 has 19 residues. Germline CDR1 and CDR2: LGHDT and YNNKEL (reference sequence). Trimming removed 3 bases at V and 0 bases at J, with 23 bases between. Sequenced: PBMCs or a T cell subset sorted from them (not recorded which). The chain joins TRBV3-1 to TRBJ1-2, with no clear D. This receptor was identified in an adult woman who had mild COVID-19 (a few samples of this study predate the infection). Cell type and time point are not known. The CDR3 sequence: CASSQLVGQTADPNYGYTF. DNA of the CDR3: TGTGCCAGCAGCCAGTTAGTCGGGCAAACTGCCGATCCTAACTATGGCTACACCTTC.